Listed here are 17 T cell receptor beta chains from one sample, sequenced in a study of human T cells and chemical hapten exposure. TCRdb processed the RACE reads anew with MiXCR; each CDR3 protein has one entry. The table has more than 80,000 distinct CDR3 sequences, approximately 12% seen once. Noted time point: pre-sensitization, week 0. Treatment indicated: therapeutic diphenylcyclopropenone sensitization with weekly scalp DPC. The specimen comprised whole blood, sampled in connection with sensitization to the hapten diphenylcyclopropenone (DPC). The receptors stem from a woman aged 45 to 65 with alopecia areata. Some clones in this sample may be carry-over from other donors' samples.

Only a few counts were recorded for this clonotype. This rearrangement joins TRBV21-1 to TRBJ1-1; the D call in the table, TRBD1, was not verified against the DNA. TRBV21-1 is described as a pseudogene. This CDR3 spans 15 amino acids. The CDR3 reads CASSFHRNMNTEAFF. For the CDR3, the DNA is TGTGCCAGCAGCTTTCACAGGAACATGAACACTGAAGCTTTCTTT.

This clonotype was picked up a small number of times. This chain uses TRBV28 with TRBJ1-6, with a tentative D call TRBD1 (5 bases). Trimming removed 4 bases from V and 11 bases from J, with 9 bases in between. Germline CDR1 reads MDHEN; CDR2 reads SYDVKM. The CDR3 has 12 amino acids. The CDR3 DNA is TGTGCCAGCAGTTCGTCAGGGCCACCCCTCCACTTT. It specifies CASSSSGPPLHF.

The chain has TRBV6-1 and TRBJ1-5, with no clear D. The germline V and J ends were trimmed by 0 bases and 5 bases, with 14 bases remaining between them. The V gene's germline CDR1 is MNHNS and CDR2 SASEGT. CDR3 length: 16 amino acids. CDR3 in amino acids: CASSEAEIRNHQPQHF. The CDR3 DNA follows: TGTGCCAGCAGTGAAGCGGAAATCAGGAACCATCAGCCCCAGCATTTT.

This clonotype showed up just a few times. The chain uses TRBV7-6 and TRBJ2-7; tentatively, D is TRBD1 (6 bases). The germline V gene encodes CDR1 SGHVS and CDR2 FNYEAQ. Trimming stripped 2 bases from V and 0 bases from J, with 26 bases between. The CDR3 consists of 20 residues. Here the CDR3 DNA reads TGTGCCAGCAGCTTAAGTCGTCACACGACAGGCCGCGATAGCTCCTACGAGCAGTACTTC. It translates to CASSLSRHTTGRDSSYEQYF.

This clonotype was seen ten or more times. The rearrangement joins TRBV7-6 to TRBJ1-1; no firm D call. The V and J ends lost 6 bases and 1 base respectively, with 3 bases between them. The CDR3 extends over 11 amino acids. The germline V gene has CDR1 SGHVS and CDR2 FNYEAQ. CDR3 sequence reads: CASSQNTEAFF. The CDR3 bases are TGTGCCAGCAGTCAGAACACTGAAGCTTTCTTT. The whole variable domain, filled in from reference TRBV7-6 and TRBJ1-1, reads GAGVSQSPRYKVTKRGQDVALRCDPISGHVSLYWYRQALGQGPEFLTYFNYEAQQDKSGLPNDRFSAERPEGSISTLTIQRTEQRDSAMYRCASSQNTEAFFGQGTRLTVV.

The chain joins TRBV28 to TRBJ1-2; D possibly corresponds to TRBD1 (6 bases). The CDR3 has 13 amino acids. Between the trimmed V and J ends, which lost 4 bases and 6 bases, there was a span of 12 bases. Germline-derived CDR1 and CDR2 are MDHEN and SYDVKM. This chain's CDR3 is CASSSGQSDGYTF. DNA for the CDR3: TGTGCCAGCAGTTCGGGACAATCGGATGGCTACACCTTC.

This clonotype was found many times. The rearrangement links TRBV3-1 to TRBJ1-2; TRBD1 might be the D (5 bases). Deletions cut 0 bases from V and 7 bases from J, with 12 bases between. Looked up from germline, CDR1 is LGHDT and CDR2 is YNNKEL (reference sequence). This CDR3 contains 14 residues. The CDR3, as DNA: TGTGCCAGCAGCCAAGATGCGGGGCGGGGTGGCTACACCTTC. Its translation: CASSQDAGRGGYTF.

The chain employs TRBV7-2 and TRBJ1-3; 7 bases line up with TRBD1. This CDR3 spans 15 amino acids. CDR1 is SGHTA, CDR2 FQGNSA, per germline. The V segment lost 2 bases and the J segment 3 bases; nucleotides outside the gene matches: 4. The CDR3 nucleotides read TGTGCCAGCAGCTTAAGCCGGACAGGTGGAAACACCATATATTTT. Protein: CASSLSRTGGNTIYF.

The chain recombines TRBV4-2 with TRBJ2-6; D not certain. Trimming stripped 4 bases from V and 0 bases from J, with 10 bases between. In germline, CDR1 is LGHNA, CDR2 YNFKEQ. This CDR3 is built from 16 residues. CDR3 DNA sequence: TGTGCCAGCAGCCCCCTGCACGGCTCTGGGGCCAACGTCCTGACTTTC. It codes for CASSPLHGSGANVLTF.

The chain couples TRBV2 to TRBJ2-3, with D tentatively TRBD2 (5 bases). The germline V gene encodes CDR1 SNHLY and CDR2 FYNNEI. CDR3 length: 14 amino acids. V gave up 1 base and J gave up 2 bases, with 7 bases separating them. The chain's CDR3 is CASSEGGVTDTQYF. CDR3 bases: TGTGCCAGCAGTGAAGGGGGAGTCACAGATACGCAGTATTTT.

CDR3 region: CASSPRDRVPGANVLTF. The CDR3 coding sequence is TGCGCCAGCAGCCCCCGGGACAGGGTACCCGGGGCCAACGTCCTGACTTTC. The chain has TRBV5-1 and TRBJ2-6; 9 bases match TRBD1. V was pared by 4 bases and J by 4 bases, with 9 bases of the junction left unmatched. Germline CDR1 is SGHRS and CDR2 is YFSETQ. This CDR3 region has 17 residues.

This clonotype was counted only a few times. The chain joins TRBV28 to TRBJ2-6, with 7 bases identical to TRBD1. Germline V gene data show CDR1 as MDHEN and CDR2 as SYDVKM. The CDR3 spans 17 residues. V shed 6 bases and J 0 bases; nucleotides not matched to a gene: 8. CDR3 amino acids: CASSPPTGISGANVLTF. CDR3 nucleotides: TGTGCCAGCAGCCCTCCGACAGGGATCTCTGGGGCCAACGTCCTGACTTTC.

The gene calls are TRBV11-2 and TRBJ2-2, with D uncertain. Germline-derived CDR1 and CDR2 are SGHAT and FQNNGV. The V and J ends lost 3 bases and 2 bases respectively, with 10 bases between them. The CDR3 has 15 residues. In DNA form, the CDR3 reads TGTGCCAGCAGCTTTCAAGGCCTCAACACCGGGGAGCTGTTTTTT. It codes for CASSFQGLNTGELFF.

This clonotype was seen only a few times. The rearrangement uses TRBV5-1 and TRBJ1-5; D is unresolved. This CDR3 is built from 13 residues. Per germline, CDR1 SGHRS and CDR2 YFSETQ. Between the trimmed V and J ends, which lost 0 bases and 3 bases, there was a span of 4 bases. The CDR3 protein is CASSLEDNQPQHF. CDR3 bases: TGCGCCAGCAGCTTGGAAGACAATCAGCCCCAGCATTTT. Variable domain in full (rest from reference TRBV5-1 and TRBJ1-5): KAGVTQTPRYLIKTRGQQVTLSCSPISGHRSVSWYQQTPGQGLQFLFEYFSETQRNKGNFPGRFSGRQFSNSRSEMNVSTLELGDSALYLCASSLEDNQPQHFGDGTRLSIL.

This clonotype occurred many times. This sequence joins TRBV29-1 and TRBJ2-1; D gene unclear. Trimming removed 7 bases from V and 3 bases from J, with 7 bases in between. Germline CDR1 SQVTM, CDR2 ANQGSEA. This CDR3 is 11 amino acids long. The CDR3: CSGAGYNEQFF. CDR3 nucleotides: TGCAGCGGAGCCGGCTACAATGAGCAGTTCTTC.

The table lists this clonotype with a few counts. The chain joins TRBV6-5 to TRBJ1-2; D gene unclear. The CDR3 is 13 residues long. Germline V gene data show CDR1 as MNHEY and CDR2 as SVGAGI. Trimming removed 5 bases at V and 0 bases at J, with 7 bases between. The CDR3 loop reads CASSKQTNYGYTF. The CDR3 bases are TGTGCCAGCAGTAAACAGACTAACTATGGCTACACCTTC.

V gene TRBV5-4 combines with J gene TRBJ2-1; 10 bases match TRBD2. The CDR3 runs 13 residues. Losses at the gene ends were 7 bases for V and 7 bases for J; bases not matched to a gene: 5. Germline CDR1 and CDR2: SGHNT and YYREEE (reference sequence). The CDR3 region has the DNA TGTGCCAGCGGCCTAGCGGGGGTTAATGAGCAGTTCTTC. It encodes CASGLAGVNEQFF.